The rows below give T cell receptor beta chains drawn from one sample of a study of blood T cell repertoires in COVID-19. Generated by immunoSEQ multiplex PCR, the TCRdb table keeps only in-frame clones and is missing some. The sample holds about 100,000 clones, under 75% seen once. The sample comprised peripheral blood. The receptors were sampled from a man of 80 years or more with acute or convalescent COVID-19. The CDR3 runs from the conserved cysteine through the conserved F or W. A D gene is named only where the DNA matches it firmly. Size values are once, few and many counts, or a class for expanded clones, and some rows have none.

>TRBJ1-1|-|TRBV10-3|TRBD1
CAIRTTGANTEAFF
TGTGCCATCAGGACGACAGGGGCAAACACTGAAGCTTTCTTT
>TRBJ2-1|-|TRBV6-2/TRBV6-3|-
CASSLRGTDEQFF
TGTGCCAGCAGTTTGAGGGGGACCGATGAGCAGTTCTTC
>TRBJ1-5|-|TRBV7-2|-
CASSLTPSGQPQHF
TGTGCCAGCAGCTTAACCCCTTCAGGCCAGCCCCAGCATTTT
>TRBJ2-5|-|TRBV7-2|TRBD1
CASSKNRGRKGETQYF
TGTGCCAGCAGCAAGAACAGGGGGCGCAAAGGGGAGACCCAGTACTTC
>TRBJ2-2|-|TRBV21-1|-
CASSPRRPGLVYTGELFF
TGTGCCAGCAGCCCAAGAAGACCGGGACTAGTTTATACCGGGGAGCTGTTTTTT
>TRBJ2-7|-|TRBV6-2/TRBV6-3|TRBD2
CASSPSGLAEAYEQYF
TGTGCCAGCAGTCCCTCGGGACTAGCGGAGGCCTACGAGCAGTACTTC
>TRBJ1-2|-|TRBV5-1|TRBD1
CASSLATGGVYGYTF
TGCGCCAGCAGCCTGGCCACAGGGGGCGTCTATGGCTACACCTTC
>TRBJ2-1|-|TRBV9|-
CASSVTPTPYNEQFF
TGTGCCAGCAGCGTCACTCCCACTCCCTACAATGAGCAGTTCTTC
>TRBJ2-1|once|TRBV12-5|TRBD2
CASGTPSGLAGAHEQFF
TGTGCTAGTGGCACGCCCTCGGGACTAGCGGGAGCCCATGAGCAGTTCTTC
>TRBJ1-6|few|TRBV7-2|-
CASSPDRGSPLHF
TGTGCCAGCAGCCCGGATAGAGGTTCACCCCTCCACTTT
>TRBJ1-2|few|TRBV12-3/TRBV12-4|-
CASSPDSNYGYTF
TGTGCCAGCAGTCCCGACAGTAACTATGGCTACACCTTC
>TRBJ2-1|-|TRBV7-2|-
CASSSTGNEQFF
TGTGCCAGCAGCTCCACCGGTAATGAGCAGTTCTTC
>TRBJ1-2|-|TRBV5-5|TRBD1
CASSRQGGYGYTF
TGTGCCAGCAGCAGACAGGGAGGCTATGGCTACACCTTC
>TRBJ2-3|once|TRBV4-3|TRBD2
CASSQLAGETDTQYF
TGCGCCAGCAGCCAGCTAGCGGGAGAGACAGATACGCAGTATTTT
>TRBJ1-2|-|TRBV29-1|-
CSVLQQADGYTF
TGCAGCGTTTTGCAACAGGCCGATGGCTACACCTTC
>TRBJ2-3|-|TRBV9|-
CASRTVSSTDTQYF
TGTGCCAGCAGAACGGTATCCTCGACAGATACGCAGTATTTT
>TRBJ1-3|-|TRBV28|-
CASSLREAGNTIYF
TGTGCCAGCAGTTTGAGGGAGGCCGGAAACACCATATATTTT
>TRBJ2-7|-|TRBV27|TRBD2
CASSRTSGSSHSYEQYF
TGTGCCAGCAGTCGGACTAGCGGGTCTTCTCACTCCTACGAGCAGTACTTC
>TRBJ2-1|-|TRBV4-1|TRBD2
CASSQGTSGTYNEQFF
TGCGCCAGCAGCCAAGGGACTAGCGGCACCTACAATGAGCAGTTCTTC
>TRBJ1-6|few|TRBV7-7|TRBD1
CASSPLTQGANNSPLHF
TGTGCCAGCAGCCCGCTAACACAGGGGGCGAATAATTCACCCCTCCACTTT
>TRBJ2-1|-|TRBV10-2|-
CASSPSDNEQFF
TGCGCCAGCAGCCCTAGCGACAATGAGCAGTTCTTC
>TRBJ2-1|-|TRBV10-1|-
CASSETGPRENEQFF
TGCGCCAGCAGTGAGACCGGACCCCGGGAAAATGAGCAGTTCTTC
>TRBJ1-2|once|TRBV14|TRBD1
CASSPRQGRGYGYTF
TGTGCCAGCAGCCCCAGACAGGGAAGGGGCTATGGCTACACCTTC
>TRBJ2-7|few|TRBV4-1|-
CASSQVPHGGEQYF
TGCGCCAGCAGCCAAGTACCCCACGGTGGCGAGCAGTACTTC
>TRBJ2-7|-|TRBV27|-
CASSFQGRGYYEQYF
TGTGCCAGCAGTTTCCAGGGGAGGGGGTACTACGAGCAGTACTTC
>TRBJ1-1|-|TRBV5-1|-
CASSQGSLGNTEAFF
TGCGCCAGCAGCCAAGGGAGTCTGGGGAACACTGAAGCTTTCTTT
>TRBJ1-1|-|TRBV18|-
CASSPSVQPLNTEAFF
TGTGCCAGCTCACCAAGCGTGCAACCACTGAACACTGAAGCTTTCTTT
>TRBJ1-6|many|TRBV9|-
CASSTHSYNSPLHF
TGTGCCAGCAGTACCCACAGTTATAATTCACCCCTCCACTTT
>TRBJ1-1|few|TRBV28|-
CASSPGYTEAFF
TGTGCCAGCAGCCCGGGGTACACTGAAGCTTTCTTT
>TRBJ2-3|once|TRBV5-4|-
CANGRGTDTQYF
TGTGCCAACGGGAGAGGGACAGATACGCAGTATTTT
>TRBJ1-3|once|TRBV10-3|TRBD1
CAAGGGLGGNTIYF
TGTGCCGCAGGGGGAGGCTTAGGTGGAAACACCATATATTTT
>TRBJ1-1|few|TRBV18|-
CASSPGQPEAFF
TGTGCCAGCTCACCAGGACAGCCAGAAGCTTTCTTT
>TRBJ1-2|-|TRBV6-2/TRBV6-3|-
CASSEVYGYTF
TGTGCCAGCAGCGAGGTGTATGGCTACACCTTC
>TRBJ2-7|-|TRBV5-1|-
CASSLNGNQLTYEQYF
TGCGCCAGCAGCTTGAACGGGAATCAACTAACCTACGAGCAGTACTTC
>TRBJ2-7|-|TRBV6-5|-
CASSYSIGRSSYEQYF
TGTGCCAGCAGTTACTCGATAGGCCGGAGCTCCTACGAGCAGTACTTC
>TRBJ2-2|many|TRBV5-1|-
CASSLDGGTGELFF
TGCGCCAGCAGCTTGGACGGGGGAACCGGGGAGCTGTTTTTT
>TRBJ2-2|-|TRBV7-2|TRBD2
CASGASGRSGELFF
TGTGCCAGCGGGGCTAGCGGGAGAAGTGGGGAGCTGTTTTTT
>TRBJ2-1|-|TRBV19|-
CASCRDSSYNEQFF
TGTGCCTCTTGCCGGGACTCATCCTACAATGAGCAGTTCTTC